Each of the 27 T cell receptor beta chains below was sequenced from the same sample in a study of response to subunit inactivated influenza vaccine. TCRdb reprocessed the RT-PCR reads via MiXCR and lists one record per CDR3 protein. Among more than 400,000 distinct CDR3 sequences, approximately 11% were seen once, and the ten largest hold approximately 12%. Source: PBMCs from blood, taken about 40 days after vaccination. These TCRs come from a man in his fifties who received an inactivated influenza vaccine.

This clonotype was picked up a small number of times. The rearrangement uses TRBV5-8 and TRBJ2-3, with TRBD2 identical over 13 bases. The CDR3 has 17 residues. CDR1 and CDR2 (germline): SGHTS, YDEGEE. Germline trimming cut 2 bases from V and 5 bases from J; bases unmatched to any gene: 8. CDR3: CASSLPGTSGAGDTQYF. DNA of the CDR3: TGTGCCAGCAGCTTACCCGGGACTAGCGGGGCGGGAGATACGCAGTATTTT.

This clonotype was observed at least ten times. The V call is TRBV5-5, the J call TRBJ2-5; D gene unclear. Per the germline V gene, CDR1 is SGHKS and CDR2 is YYEKEE (reference sequence). CDR3 length: 15 residues. V lost 4 bases, J lost 5 bases, and 18 bases lay in between. The CDR3 sequence: CASSLLSWARETQYF. Written as DNA, the CDR3 is TGTGCCAGCAGCCTCCTTTCTTGGGCACGGGAGACCCAGTACTTC.

The chain links TRBV12-3 or TRBV12-4 to TRBJ1-1; no firm D call. CDR3 length equals 13 residues. Trimming removed 8 bases at V and 2 bases at J, with 12 bases between. The chain's CDR3 is CASDTGVNTEAFF. The CDR3 region has the DNA TGTGCCAGCGACACTGGGGTTAACACTGAAGCTTTCTTT.

The chain combines TRBV4-3 with TRBJ2-7; maybe TRBD1 (6 bases). Germline CDR1 LGHNA, CDR2 YSLEER. The CDR3 contains 16 residues. Trimming removed 2 bases from V and 2 bases from J, with 16 bases in between. The CDR3 sequence is CASSQFVQGSTYEQYF. The CDR3 DNA reads TGCGCCAGCAGCCAATTTGTTCAGGGGTCAACCTACGAGCAGTACTTC.

The rearrangement uses TRBV6-2 or TRBV6-3 and TRBJ2-3, with TRBD2 identical over 13 bases. Germline CDR1 and CDR2: MNHEY and SVGEGT. V trimming: 2 bases; J trimming: 2 bases; junction bases outside the gene matches: 7. CDR3 length: 18 amino acids. The CDR3 DNA is TGTGCCAGCAGTTACGGTGGACTAGCGGGGGCCTCCACAGATACGCAGTATTTT. It yields the protein CASSYGGLAGASTDTQYF.

The chain has TRBV11-2 and TRBJ2-1; D gene unclear. The V gene lost 3 bases and the J gene lost 8 bases, with 14 bases spanning the gap. This CDR3 has 14 amino acids. The germline gives CDR1 SGHAT, CDR2 FQNNGV. CDR3 nucleotides: TGTGCCAGCAGCTTCATGCCCCGGAGCGATGAGCAGTTCTTC. This sequence encodes CASSFMPRSDEQFF.

The chain carries TRBV28 and TRBJ2-1, with TRBD2 identical over 7 bases. The CDR3 has 15 amino acids. Germline V gene data show CDR1 as MDHEN and CDR2 as SYDVKM. V was clipped by 8 bases and J by 0 bases; unmatched bases: 7. CDR3 sequence (DNA): TGTGCCAGCGAGACTAGCTGGAGCTCCTACAATGAGCAGTTCTTC. Its translation is CASETSWSSYNEQFF.

This clonotype was seen a handful of times. The V and J genes are TRBV13 and TRBJ2-3, with 7 bases aligning to TRBD2. With 6 bases clipped from V and 6 bases from J, the junction kept 15 bases outside the gene matches. The CDR3 spans 16 residues. The germline V gene encodes CDR1 PRHDT and CDR2 FYEKMQ (reference sequence). As DNA, the CDR3 is TGTGCCAGCAGTCGCGTCGCAGCGGGGAGCTGGGATACGCAGTATTTT. This gives the protein CASSRVAAGSWDTQYF. Complete variable domain (other parts from reference TRBV13 and TRBJ2-3): AAGVIQSPRHLIKEKRETATLKCYPIPRHDTVYWYQQGPGQDPQFLISFYEKMQSDKGSIPDRFSAQQFSDYHSELNMSSLELGDSALYFCASSRVAAGSWDTQYFGPGTRLTVL.

This clonotype showed up many times. The chain links TRBV7-9 to TRBJ2-1; D not certain. The CDR3 is 14 amino acids. With 1 base removed from V and 6 bases from J, the gap between germline ends came to 10 bases. The germline gives CDR1 SEHNR, CDR2 FQNEAQ (reference sequence). CDR3 nucleotide sequence: TGTGCCAGCAGCTTAGATAGTCGGTTCAATGAGCAGTTCTTC. This encodes CASSLDSRFNEQFF.

This chain connects TRBV3-1 to TRBJ2-1; 10 nucleotides agree with TRBD2. J gave up 6 bases and V 7 bases, and 9 bases lay outside the gene matches. Germline V gene sequence: CDR1 LGHDT, CDR2 YNNKEL (reference sequence). The length of the CDR3 is 15 residues. The CDR3 DNA reads as TGTGCCAGCACTCTAGCGGGGGCTGGGGGCAATGAGCAGTTCTTC. Amino acids: CASTLAGAGGNEQFF.

This clonotype was seen a handful of times. The chain uses TRBV7-9 and TRBJ2-5; TRBD2 agrees at 7 bases. In germline, CDR1 is SEHNR, CDR2 FQNEAQ (reference sequence). The V and J ends lost 5 bases and 0 bases, in that order; junction bases with no gene match: 6. The CDR3 extends over 15 amino acids. The CDR3 reads CASSLPLADQETQYF. The CDR3 DNA reads TGTGCCAGCAGCCTACCTCTAGCGGACCAAGAGACCCAGTACTTC.

The rearrangement links TRBV5-4 to TRBJ2-2, with TRBD1 matching over 8 bases. This CDR3 region has 16 residues. Per the germline V gene, CDR1 is SGHNT and CDR2 is YYREEE (reference sequence). J gave up 5 bases and V 3 bases, and 9 bases lay outside the gene matches. The CDR3 reads CASSSAGQGSTGELFF. DNA for the CDR3: TGTGCCAGCAGCTCCGCCGGACAGGGTAGTACCGGGGAGCTGTTTTTT. Complete variable domain (other parts from reference TRBV5-4 and TRBJ2-2): ETGVTQSPTHLIKTRGQQVTLRCSSQSGHNTVSWYQQALGQGPQFIFQYYREEENGRGNFPPRFSGLQFPNYSSELNVNALELDDSALYLCASSSAGQGSTGELFFGEGSRLTVL.

This clonotype has just a few counts. V usage is TRBV4-3 and J usage is TRBJ1-6, with 9 bases lining up with TRBD1. This CDR3 comprises 15 residues. The V gene's germline CDR1 is LGHNA and CDR2 YSLEER. Germline trimming cut 5 bases from V and 5 bases from J; bases unmatched to any gene: 4. In nucleotides, the CDR3 is TGCGCCAGCAGCACGCGGACAGGGGATAATTCACCCCTCCACTTT. Amino acid sequence: CASSTRTGDNSPLHF.

This chain connects TRBV7-6 to TRBJ2-1; 8 bases fit TRBD2. After removal of 4 bases from V and 3 bases from J, the junction contained 8 bases not matched to a gene. The CDR3 has 16 amino acids. The germline gives CDR1 SGHVS, CDR2 FNYEAQ. The CDR3 loop is CASSSSGSGDYNEQFF. The CDR3 DNA sequence: TGTGCCAGCAGCTCCAGCGGTAGCGGGGACTACAATGAGCAGTTCTTC.

A remark on this clonotype: The junction differs from germline at one of its ends, possibly a read error. V gene TRBV7-8 combines with J gene TRBJ2-5; 9 bases match TRBD2. This CDR3 spans 16 amino acids. The germline gives CDR1 SGHVS, CDR2 FQNEAQ. CDR3 nucleotide sequence: TGTGCCAGCAGCCCAGGTGGACTAGCGATACAAGCGACCCAGTACTTC. Amino acids: CASSPGGLAIQATQYF.

The chain joins TRBV20-1 to TRBJ1-1, with 10 bases lining up with TRBD1. Per the germline V gene, CDR1 is DFQATT and CDR2 is SNEGSKA (reference sequence). The V segment lost 4 bases and the J segment 3 bases; nucleotides outside the gene matches: 5. This CDR3 is 14 amino acids long. DNA for the CDR3: TGCAGTGCTACCAGGACAGGGGGGGACACTGAAGCTTTCTTT. The encoded protein is CSATRTGGDTEAFF.

The gene calls are TRBV7-8 and TRBJ2-3, with D unresolved. The CDR3 runs 16 residues. The germline gives CDR1 SGHVS, CDR2 FQNEAQ. V was cut by 2 bases and J by 1 base, with 13 bases left in between. Here the CDR3 reads CASSLSSWQGTDTQYF. In nucleotides, the CDR3 is TGTGCCAGCAGCTTAAGTTCCTGGCAGGGCACAGATACGCAGTATTTT.

This clonotype was counted between two and nine times. This chain uses TRBV6-2 or TRBV6-3 with TRBJ2-6; D gene ambiguous. Trimming shortened V by 10 bases and J by 0 bases, and 19 bases separated the two germline ends. The CDR3 is made up of 17 amino acids. Germline assignment: CDR1 MNHEY and CDR2 SVGEGT. In DNA form, the CDR3 reads TGTGCCACCAGAATCGGGCCAGGCGGCTCTGGGGCCAACGTCCTGACTTTC. Its protein product is CATRIGPGGSGANVLTF.

The CDR3 here is CASSKRRRRQGGESDYGYTF. The CDR3 DNA is TGTGCCAGCAGCAAAAGGCGACGCCGACAGGGTGGGGAATCGGACTATGGCTACACCTTC. The rearrangement uses TRBV21-1 and TRBJ1-2; no DNA check was done on the table's D call, TRBD1. TRBV21-1 is shown as a pseudogene. The CDR3 is 20 residues long.

This clonotype was observed a handful of times. The rearrangement links TRBV4-2 to TRBJ2-7; unclear D gene. Trimming took off 0 bases at V and 0 bases at J, with 12 bases between the two ends. Germline V gene lookup returns CDR1 LGHNA and CDR2 YNFKEQ. The CDR3 sequence is 16 residues long. CDR3 nucleotide sequence: TGTGCCAGCAGCCAAGAGGCGGCAGCGTCCTCCTACGAGCAGTACTTC. Amino acids: CASSQEAAASSYEQYF.

The V gene is TRBV25-1, the J gene TRBJ2-7; the D gene is possibly TRBD2 (5 bases). The CDR3 runs 13 residues. V was pared by 8 bases and J by 2 bases, with 13 bases between. Germline V gene sequence: CDR1 MGHDK, CDR2 SYGVNS. The DNA for the CDR3 is TGTGCCAGCGGCCGGGATTACCCCTACGAGCAGTACTTC. Translating gives CASGRDYPYEQYF.

This clonotype was seen repeatedly, ten times or more. The J gene is TRBJ1-4, the V gene TRBV27; no clear D gene. The CDR3 runs to 12 residues. The V gene's germline CDR1 is MNHEY and CDR2 SMNVEV (reference sequence). V was shortened by 4 bases and J by 4 bases, with 4 bases between the two germline ends. In DNA form, the CDR3 reads TGTGCCAGCAGTTCCGATAATGAAAAACTGTTTTTT. Translated: CASSSDNEKLFF.

Only a few counts were recorded for this clonotype. J is TRBJ2-2 and V is TRBV6-5; 7 nucleotides align to TRBD1. CDR3 length equals 16 residues. Germline CDR1 MNHEY, CDR2 SVGAGI. J lost 6 bases, V lost 0 bases, and 7 bases had no gene match. The chain's CDR3 is CASSYSLTGKPGELFF. The CDR3 region has the DNA TGTGCCAGCAGTTACTCATTGACAGGGAAACCCGGGGAGCTGTTTTTT.

This chain joins TRBV7-8 and TRBJ2-1; 10 nucleotides agree with TRBD1. CDR3 length: 14 amino acids. Germline V gene data show CDR1 as SGHVS and CDR2 as FQNEAQ. The V gene end was trimmed by 5 bases and the J gene end by 15 bases; junction bases not matched to a gene: 13. CDR3 nucleotide sequence: TGTGCCAGCAGCCCGAGCGGACAGGGGGGACTAGGGTTCTTC. It codes for CASSPSGQGGLGFF.

V gene TRBV6-1 combines with J gene TRBJ1-2; the match to TRBD1 covers 9 bases. The CDR3 spans 14 residues. Germline loops: CDR1 MNHNS, CDR2 SASEGT. After removal of 6 bases from V and 5 bases from J, the junction contained 7 bases not matched to a gene. In DNA, the CDR3 is TGTGCCAGCAGCCGGGACAGGGTTGGGTATGGCTACACCTTC. Its translation: CASSRDRVGYGYTF.

The CDR3: CASSALSGEQFF. The CDR3 DNA is TGTGCCAGCAGCGCGCTTTCGGGTGAGCAGTTCTTC. The chain is built from TRBV7-3 and TRBJ2-1, with D hard to call. Germline V CDR1 and CDR2: SGHTA, FQGTGA. This CDR3 is 12 amino acids long. V gave up 5 bases and J gave up 9 bases, with 11 bases separating them.

The rearrangement links TRBV3-1 to TRBJ1-2; TRBD1 matches 8 bases. CDR3 size: 15 residues. The V segment lost 4 bases and the J segment 6 bases; nucleotides outside the gene matches: 10. The germline CDR1 and CDR2 sequences are LGHDT and YNNKEL (reference sequence). The CDR3 sequence: CASSPTPQTGDGYTF. CDR3 bases: TGTGCCAGCAGCCCAACGCCCCAGACAGGGGATGGCTACACCTTC. The full variable domain, completed using reference TRBV3-1 and TRBJ1-2, is DTAVSQTPKYLVTQMGNDKSIKCEQNLGHDTMYWYKQDSKKFLKIMFSYNNKELIINETVPNRFSPKSPDKAHLNLHINSLELGDSAVYFCASSPTPQTGDGYTFGSGTRLTVV.